Described below is a single T cell receptor (beta chain) sequence and its context. These data come from a study of blood T cell repertoires in COVID-19. There are 12 residues in the CDR3. Germline lookup yields CDR1 SGHVS and CDR2 FQNEAQ. With 4 bases removed from V and 4 bases from J, the gap between germline ends came to 6 bases. Sequencing used immunoSEQ multiplex PCR; TCRdb keeps in-frame clones, though not all of them. The profile shows 150,000 or so clones, roughly 78% of them singletons. The clonotype comes from an elderly man with acute or convalescent COVID-19. The sample was peripheral blood. The genes are TRBV7-8 and TRBJ2-3, with unresolved D. The CDR3 coding sequence is TGTGCCAGCAGCTCCTCCGCAGATACGCAGTATTTT. Protein: CASSSSADTQYF.